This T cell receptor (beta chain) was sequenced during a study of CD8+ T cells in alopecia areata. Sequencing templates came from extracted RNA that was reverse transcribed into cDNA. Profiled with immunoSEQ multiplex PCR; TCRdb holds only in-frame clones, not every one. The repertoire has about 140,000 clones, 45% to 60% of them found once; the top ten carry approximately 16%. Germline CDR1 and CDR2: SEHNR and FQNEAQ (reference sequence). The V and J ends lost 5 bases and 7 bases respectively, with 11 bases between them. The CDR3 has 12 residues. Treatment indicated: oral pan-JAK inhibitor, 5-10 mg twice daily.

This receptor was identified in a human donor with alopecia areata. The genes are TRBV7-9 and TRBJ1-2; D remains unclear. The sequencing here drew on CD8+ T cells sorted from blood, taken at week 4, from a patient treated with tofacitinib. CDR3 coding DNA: TGTGCCAGCAGCCCCCTGACGCGTGGCTACACCTTC. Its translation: CASSPLTRGYTF.